Following are 6 T cell receptor beta chains from one sample sequenced in a study of neoadjuvant anti-PD-1 for oral cavity cancer. The data were produced by immunoSEQ multiplex PCR, yet TCRdb's version contains in-frame clones alone and is incomplete. The sample includes under 15,000 clones, about 76% of them seen just once. Time point meaning: after neoadjuvant nivolumab, at surgical resection. Sequencing used PBMCs, obtained after nivolumab (anti-PD-1) treatment. The receptors shown here come from a person aged 40 to 85 with oral cavity squamous cell carcinoma.

V gene TRBV7-8 combines with J gene TRBJ2-1; 7 bases line up with TRBD1. Germline V gene lookup returns CDR1 SGHVS and CDR2 FQNEAQ. This CDR3 contains 14 residues. V lost 5 bases, J lost 8 bases, and 9 bases stayed unmatched. This CDR3 reads CASSTQGEIDEQFF. The DNA of the CDR3 is TGTGCCAGCAGCACCCAGGGGGAGATCGATGAGCAGTTCTTC.

This sequence joins TRBV2 and TRBJ1-1, with 7 bases fitting TRBD1. The CDR3 is made up of 14 amino acids. V lost 7 bases, J lost 1 base, and 6 bases stayed unmatched. CDR1 is SNHLY and CDR2 is FYNNEI in the germline V gene. CDR3 sequence (DNA): TGTGCCAGCATCACCGGGACAGAGAACACTGAAGCTTTCTTT. Translated, it gives CASITGTENTEAFF.

This clone appeared a few times. V usage is TRBV4-1 and J usage is TRBJ1-1; D ambiguous. CDR1 and CDR2 from the germline V gene are MGHRA and YSYEKL. The V end was cut by 4 bases, the J end by 0 bases, with 12 bases between. This CDR3 is 15 amino acids long. Written as DNA, the CDR3 is TGCGCCAGCAGCCTGACATGGTTGATGAACACTGAAGCTTTCTTT. This gives the protein CASSLTWLMNTEAFF.

This chain joins TRBV6-1 and TRBJ2-1; 11 bases match TRBD1. V trimming: 6 bases; J trimming: 10 bases; junction bases outside the gene matches: 8. The CDR3 totals 14 residues. Germline V lookup: CDR1 MNHNS, CDR2 SASEGT. The CDR3 loop is CASSPGQGDGEQFF. The CDR3 region has the DNA TGTGCCAGCAGCCCGGGACAGGGGGACGGAGAGCAGTTCTTC.

This sequence joins TRBV7-2 and TRBJ2-3; D not resolved. Germline V lookup: CDR1 SGHTA, CDR2 FQGNSA. The CDR3 runs to 13 residues. V was trimmed by 1 base and J by 4 bases, leaving 6 bases between them. The DNA for the CDR3 is TGTGCCAGCAGCTTAGGCATTTCAGATACGCAGTATTTT. This translates into CASSLGISDTQYF. Variable domain in full (rest from reference TRBV7-2 and TRBJ2-3): GAGVSQSPSNKVTEKGKDVELRCDPISGHTALYWYRQSLGQGLEFLIYFQGNSAPDKSGLPSDRFSAERTGGSVSTLTIQRTQQEDSAVYLCASSLGISDTQYFGPGTRLTVL.

The chain joins TRBV6-1 to TRBJ2-5; 11 nucleotides match TRBD2. The CDR3 sequence is 15 residues long. Losses at the gene ends were 9 bases for V and 2 bases for J; bases not matched to a gene: 8. Germline CDR1 is MNHNS and CDR2 is SASEGT. The chain's CDR3 is CARSTRLAGQETQYF. In DNA, the CDR3 is TGTGCCAGATCGACAAGACTAGCGGGACAAGAGACCCAGTACTTC.